These 24 T cell receptor beta chains were all obtained from the same sample, sequenced in a study of T-cell reconstitution after alpha-beta-depleted transplantation in children. Using unique molecular identifiers, the investigators prepared the TCRbeta library. TCRdb re-called the PCR reads with MiXCR, one entry per CDR3 protein. The sample lists approximately 120,000 distinct CDR3 sequences; about 9.9% were seen once. Sequenced material: PBMCs, mostly from graft donor cells, taken 180 days after TCRalphabeta/CD19-depleted stem cell transplant. Receptors originate from a girl under two years old who had a stem cell transplant for combined immunodeficiency, so the T cells may come from the graft donor.

This clonotype has just a few counts. This sequence joins TRBV25-1 and TRBJ1-6; D unclear. This CDR3 has 14 amino acids. The V gene lost 6 bases and the J gene lost 0 bases, with 6 bases spanning the gap. Germline CDR1 MGHDK, CDR2 SYGVNS. In nucleotides, the CDR3 is TGTGCCAGCAGACTAAGCTCCTATAATTCACCCCTCCACTTT. This sequence encodes CASRLSSYNSPLHF.

This clonotype was observed a handful of times. This chain joins TRBV4-3 and TRBJ2-5, with 9 bases lining up with TRBD2. CDR3 length equals 16 residues. The germline V gene encodes CDR1 LGHNA and CDR2 YSLEER. Germline trimming cut 0 bases from V and 4 bases from J; bases unmatched to any gene: 6. CDR3 in amino acids: CASSQEGTSSGETQYF. In DNA form, the CDR3 reads TGCGCCAGCAGCCAAGAGGGGACTAGCTCTGGAGAGACCCAGTACTTC.

There are a few counts of this clonotype. This sequence joins TRBV20-1 and TRBJ2-3; 9 bases are a match to TRBD2. CDR3 length: 14 residues. V gave up 0 bases and J gave up 5 bases; unmatched junction bases: 3. In germline, CDR1 is DFQATT, CDR2 SNEGSKA (reference sequence). The DNA of the CDR3 is TGCAGTGCTAGAGATCCACTAGCGGGAGATACGCAGTATTTT. It specifies CSARDPLAGDTQYF.

The CDR3: CASSRDTSNYGYTF. The CDR3 nucleotides are TGCGCCAGCAGCCGGGACACCTCTAACTATGGCTACACCTTC. J is TRBJ1-2 and V is TRBV5-1; D may be TRBD1 (6 bases). The CDR3 contains 14 residues. From germline, CDR1 is SGHRS and CDR2 YFSETQ. Between the trimmed V and J ends, which lost 4 bases and 0 bases, there was a span of 10 bases.

The sample holds a few counts of this clonotype. V and J are TRBV19 and TRBJ1-1; perhaps TRBD1 as D (6 bases). Germline V gene data show CDR1 as LNHDA and CDR2 as SQIVND (reference sequence). Trimming shortened V by 2 bases and J by 1 base, and 8 bases separated the two germline ends. The CDR3 is made up of 14 amino acids. The CDR3 nucleotides are TGTGCCAGTAGTATACGACAGGAGAACACTGAAGCTTTCTTT. It specifies CASSIRQENTEAFF. The variable domain in full, completed from reference TRBV19 and TRBJ1-1, reads DGGITQSPKYLFRKEGQNVTLSCEQNLNHDAMYWYRQDPGQGLRLIYYSQIVNDFQKGDIAEGYSVSREKKESFPLTVTSAQKNPTAFYLCASSIRQENTEAFFGQGTRLTVV.

This clonotype was picked up many times. The V call is TRBV7-3, the J call TRBJ2-7; no firm D call. In germline, CDR1 is SGHTA, CDR2 FQGTGA. The CDR3 contains 14 residues. V lost 1 base, J lost 2 bases, and 9 bases lay in between. The CDR3 reads CASSLRVTAYEQYF. The DNA for the CDR3 is TGTGCCAGCAGCTTAAGGGTTACGGCCTACGAGCAGTACTTC.

The chain combines TRBV29-1 with TRBJ2-3; 10 bases are a match to TRBD2. The V and J ends lost 4 bases and 3 bases, in that order; junction bases with no gene match: 1. This CDR3 spans 13 amino acids. Germline CDR1 reads SQVTM; CDR2 reads ANQGSEA. CDR3 loop: CSVGGLATDTQYF. The CDR3, as DNA: TGCAGCGTTGGGGGACTAGCGACAGATACGCAGTATTTT.

The chain links TRBV20-1 to TRBJ1-5, with TRBD1 as a possible D gene (5 bases). In germline, CDR1 is DFQATT, CDR2 SNEGSKA (reference sequence). V was shortened by 0 bases and J by 3 bases, with 15 bases between the two germline ends. This CDR3 is 16 amino acids long. For the CDR3, the DNA is TGCAGTGCTAGAGATGGGGCCCGCGGATACAATCAGCCCCAGCATTTT. Residues: CSARDGARGYNQPQHF.

This clonotype was counted only a few times. The genes are TRBV27 and TRBJ1-1; D unclear. The CDR3 loop spans 13 amino acids. V lost 2 bases, J lost 4 bases, and 8 bases lay in between. Per germline, CDR1 MNHEY and CDR2 SMNVEV (reference sequence). Here the CDR3 reads CASSLARSTEAFF. The CDR3 coding sequence is TGTGCCAGCAGTTTAGCCAGGTCCACTGAAGCTTTCTTT.

This clonotype was counted at least ten times. V is TRBV20-1 and J is TRBJ2-5; a weak D match, TRBD1 (6 bases). The CDR3 is 11 residues long. The germline V gene has CDR1 DFQATT and CDR2 SNEGSKA (reference sequence). The CDR3 loop reads CSGQLGETQYF. The CDR3 region has the DNA TGCAGCGGACAGTTAGGGGAGACCCAGTACTTC.

This chain links TRBV4-2 with TRBJ2-5; no clear D gene. Trimming cost V 0 bases and J 5 bases, with 10 bases left between them. The CDR3 contains 14 residues. Germline CDR1 LGHNA, CDR2 YNFKEQ. The CDR3 loop is CASSQDYSHETQYF. DNA for the CDR3: TGTGCCAGCAGCCAAGATTACTCTCACGAGACCCAGTACTTC.

The chain employs TRBV7-2 and TRBJ2-6; D remains unclear. This CDR3 is built from 15 residues. Germline V gives CDR1 SGHTA, CDR2 FQGNSA. Trimming pared 5 bases from V and 0 bases from J, leaving 8 bases between. The CDR3 spells CASSQCISGANVLTF. In DNA form, the CDR3 reads TGTGCCAGCAGCCAGTGCATCTCTGGGGCCAACGTCCTGACTTTC.

This clonotype was counted between two and nine times. The V call is TRBV23-1, the J call TRBJ2-2; D is uncertain. TRBV23-1 is marked as an open reading frame, function uncertain. Trimming took off 0 bases at V and 5 bases at J, with 7 bases between the two ends. This CDR3 is built from 14 residues. The CDR3 bases are TGCGCCAGCAGTCAATCTGAAGGAACCGGGGAGCTGTTTTTT. Translation: CASSQSEGTGELFF.

In this sample, this clonotype turned up a few times. The chain employs TRBV27 and TRBJ2-6, with TRBD2 matching over 7 bases. The CDR3 has 18 amino acids. Trimming took 5 bases from V and 0 from J; bases not matched to a gene: 10. The germline V gene has CDR1 MNHEY and CDR2 SMNVEV (reference sequence). The DNA for the CDR3 is TGTGCCAGCAGTCCCGCGACGGGGGGATCCTCTGGGGCCAACGTCCTGACTTTC. Amino acid sequence: CASSPATGGSSGANVLTF.

This clonotype has ten or more counts. The DNA for the CDR3 is TGTGCCAGCAGCTTGGGGGGGCCGTATTTCTTC. Translating it yields CASSLGGPYFF. The chain has TRBV5-5 and TRBJ2-1; D might be TRBD1 (6 bases). This CDR3 spans 11 amino acids. Germline values: CDR1 SGHKS, CDR2 YYEKEE (reference sequence). Trimming took 0 bases from V and 16 from J, leaving 11 bases between them.

This clonotype was recorded only once. An end of the junction differs from the germline gene, which may be a read error. CDR3 sequence (DNA): TGTGCCGGCAGCCTACAGGGATACACTGAAGCTTTCTTT. This translates into CAGSLQGYTEAFF. V usage is TRBV12-3 or TRBV12-4 and J usage is TRBJ1-1; TRBD1 might be the D (6 bases). The CDR3 loop spans 13 amino acids.

This clonotype was observed a few times. The chain combines TRBV15 with TRBJ2-5, with D unclear. The CDR3 covers 16 residues. Trimming shortened V by 1 base and J by 0 bases, and 12 bases separated the two germline ends. Per the germline V gene, CDR1 is LNHNV and CDR2 is YYDKDF (reference sequence). CDR3 sequence: CATSRGLYSYQETQYF. The CDR3 bases are TGTGCCACCAGCAGAGGTCTCTATTCGTACCAAGAGACCCAGTACTTC.

This clonotype was seen more than once but under ten times. The CDR3 DNA reads as TGCAGCGTCGTGGACGCCAGAAATGAGCAGTTCTTC. Its protein is CSVVDARNEQFF. The rearrangement uses TRBV29-1 and TRBJ2-1, with D unresolved. Trimming pared 6 bases from V and 7 bases from J, leaving 13 bases between. CDR1 is SQVTM, CDR2 ANQGSEA, per germline. This CDR3 comprises 12 residues.

V is TRBV20-1 and J is TRBJ2-5, with 11 bases aligning to TRBD2. The germline gives CDR1 DFQATT, CDR2 SNEGSKA (reference sequence). The CDR3 length is 14 residues. V was pared by 2 bases and J by 5 bases, with 4 bases of the junction left unmatched. In DNA form, the CDR3 reads TGCAGTGCTAGACGACTAGCGGGGTGGGAGACCCAGTACTTC. Amino acids: CSARRLAGWETQYF.

The chain is built from TRBV7-8 and TRBJ1-5; D is uncertain. V lost 5 bases and J 2 bases, leaving 16 bases between the germline ends. Germline CDR1 SGHVS, CDR2 FQNEAQ. The CDR3 runs to 16 residues. CDR3 residues: CASSPEVGLGNQPQHF. For the CDR3, the DNA is TGTGCCAGCAGCCCAGAGGTAGGGCTTGGCAATCAGCCCCAGCATTTT.

There are a few counts of this clonotype. The rearrangement joins TRBV29-1 to TRBJ2-3, with D tentatively TRBD1 (5 bases). Germline-derived CDR1 and CDR2 are SQVTM and ANQGSEA. This CDR3 is built from 15 residues. V shed 4 bases and J shed 0 bases, with 14 bases lying between them. The CDR3 loop reads CSVVVGPPSTDTQYF. CDR3 in DNA: TGCAGCGTTGTAGTGGGGCCACCGAGCACAGATACGCAGTATTTT.

The rearrangement uses TRBV10-3 and TRBJ2-5, with D tentatively TRBD1 (7 bases). Germline V gives CDR1 ENHRY, CDR2 SYGVKD. Trimming stripped 2 bases from V and 0 bases from J, with 19 bases between. The CDR3 is made up of 18 amino acids. The CDR3 sequence: CAISERGETGRYQETQYF. DNA of the CDR3: TGTGCCATCAGTGAGAGGGGGGAGACAGGGCGGTACCAAGAGACCCAGTACTTC.

This chain joins TRBV5-1 and TRBJ2-1, with D perhaps given as TRBD1 or TRBD2 (5 bases each). Germline V gene data show CDR1 as SGHRS and CDR2 as YFSETQ. This CDR3 spans 15 amino acids. Deletions cut 4 bases from V and 2 bases from J, with 13 bases between. The CDR3: CASSLAGSPYNEQFF. CDR3 DNA sequence: TGCGCCAGCAGCCTGGCAGGGAGCCCCTACAATGAGCAGTTCTTC.

Many counts were recorded for this clonotype. The chain carries TRBV12-3 or TRBV12-4 and TRBJ2-2, with D unclear. There are 14 residues in the CDR3. Trimming cost V 3 bases and J 2 bases, with 7 bases left between them. CDR3 DNA sequence: TGTGCCAGCAGTTTTGTGGGAAACACCGGGGAGCTGTTTTTT. Its translation is CASSFVGNTGELFF.